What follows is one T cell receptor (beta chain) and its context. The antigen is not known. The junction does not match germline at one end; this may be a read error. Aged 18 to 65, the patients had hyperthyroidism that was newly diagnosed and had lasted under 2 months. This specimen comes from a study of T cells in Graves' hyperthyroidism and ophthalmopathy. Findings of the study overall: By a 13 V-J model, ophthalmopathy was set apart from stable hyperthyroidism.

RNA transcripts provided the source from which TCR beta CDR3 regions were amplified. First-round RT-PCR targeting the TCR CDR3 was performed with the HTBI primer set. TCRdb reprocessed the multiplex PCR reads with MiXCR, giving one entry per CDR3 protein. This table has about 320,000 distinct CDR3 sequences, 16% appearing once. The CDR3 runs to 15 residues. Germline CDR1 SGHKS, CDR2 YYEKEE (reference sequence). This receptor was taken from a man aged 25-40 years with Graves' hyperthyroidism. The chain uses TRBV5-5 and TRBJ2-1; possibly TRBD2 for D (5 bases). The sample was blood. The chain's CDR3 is CASSLPSSFRAEQFF. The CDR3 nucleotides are TGCGCCAGCAGTCTCCCCTCTAGCTTCCGGGCTGAGCAGTTCTTC.